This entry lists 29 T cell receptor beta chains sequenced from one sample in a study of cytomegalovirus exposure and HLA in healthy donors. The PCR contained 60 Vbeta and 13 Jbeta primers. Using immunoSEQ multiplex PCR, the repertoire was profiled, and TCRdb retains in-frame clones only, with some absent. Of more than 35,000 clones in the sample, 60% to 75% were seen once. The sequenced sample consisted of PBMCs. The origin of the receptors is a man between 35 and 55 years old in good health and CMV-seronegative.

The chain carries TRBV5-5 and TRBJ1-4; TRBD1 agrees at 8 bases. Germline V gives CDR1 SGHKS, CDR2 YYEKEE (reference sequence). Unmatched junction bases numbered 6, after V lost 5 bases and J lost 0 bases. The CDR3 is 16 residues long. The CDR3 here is CASRRGQGPTNEKLFF. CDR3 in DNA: TGTGCCAGCAGACGAGGACAGGGTCCAACTAATGAAAAACTGTTTTTT.

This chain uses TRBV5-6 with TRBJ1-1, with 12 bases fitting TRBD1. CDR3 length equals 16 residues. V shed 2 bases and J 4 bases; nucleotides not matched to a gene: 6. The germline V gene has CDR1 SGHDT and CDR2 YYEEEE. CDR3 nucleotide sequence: TGTGCCAGCAGCTTTGGGACAGGGGGCGCGGGCACTGAAGCTTTCTTT. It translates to CASSFGTGGAGTEAFF.

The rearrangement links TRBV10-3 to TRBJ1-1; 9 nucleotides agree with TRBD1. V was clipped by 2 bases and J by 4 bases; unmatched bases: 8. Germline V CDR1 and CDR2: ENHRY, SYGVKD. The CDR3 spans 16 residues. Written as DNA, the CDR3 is TGTGCCATCAGTGAGCCTAACAGGGGGCAAGGCACTGAAGCTTTCTTT. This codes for CAISEPNRGQGTEAFF.

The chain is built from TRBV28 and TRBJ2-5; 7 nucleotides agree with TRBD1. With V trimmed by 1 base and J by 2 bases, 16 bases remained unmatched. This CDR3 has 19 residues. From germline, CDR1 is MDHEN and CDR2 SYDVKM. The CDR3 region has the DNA TGTGCCAGCAGTTTATTGGTCACGGGACAGACAAATCCTCAAGAGACCCAGTACTTC. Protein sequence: CASSLLVTGQTNPQETQYF.

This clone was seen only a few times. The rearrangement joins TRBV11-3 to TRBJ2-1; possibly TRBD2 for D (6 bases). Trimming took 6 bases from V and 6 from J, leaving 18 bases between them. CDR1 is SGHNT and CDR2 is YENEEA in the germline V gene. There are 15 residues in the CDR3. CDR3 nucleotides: TGTGCCAGCAGTAAGGAGGGCAGGTCGACCAATGAGCAGTTCTTC. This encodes CASSKEGRSTNEQFF.

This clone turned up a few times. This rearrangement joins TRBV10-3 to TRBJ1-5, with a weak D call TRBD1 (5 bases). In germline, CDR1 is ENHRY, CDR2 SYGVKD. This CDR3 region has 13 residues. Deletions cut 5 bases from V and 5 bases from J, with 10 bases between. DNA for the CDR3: TGTGCCATCAGTTGGGGCATGGATCAGCCCCAGCATTTT. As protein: CAISWGMDQPQHF.

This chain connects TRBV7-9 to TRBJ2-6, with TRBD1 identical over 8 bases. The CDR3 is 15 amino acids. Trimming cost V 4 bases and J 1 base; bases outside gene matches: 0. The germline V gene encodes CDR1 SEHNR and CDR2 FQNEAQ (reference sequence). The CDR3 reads CASSWTGSGANVLTF. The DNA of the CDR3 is TGTGCCAGCAGCTGGACAGGGTCTGGGGCCAACGTCCTGACTTTC. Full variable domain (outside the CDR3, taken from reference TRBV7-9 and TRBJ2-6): DTGVSQNPRHKITKRGQNVTFRCDPISEHNRLYWYRQTLGQGPEFLTYFQNEAQLEKSRLLSDRFSAERPKGSFSTLEIQRTEQGDSAMYLCASSWTGSGANVLTFGAGSRLTVL.

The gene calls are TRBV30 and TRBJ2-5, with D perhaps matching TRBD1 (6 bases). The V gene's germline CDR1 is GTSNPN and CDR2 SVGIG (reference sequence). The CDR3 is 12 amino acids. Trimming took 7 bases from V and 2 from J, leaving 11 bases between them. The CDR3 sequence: CAFRDNQETQYF. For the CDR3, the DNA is TGTGCCTTCCGGGACAATCAAGAGACCCAGTACTTC.

DNA of the CDR3: TGTGCCTGGAGTGTAGGATGGGCAGGGGGTAACACTGAAGCTTTCTTT. Protein product: CAWSVGWAGGNTEAFF. V is TRBV30 and J is TRBJ1-1, with 7 bases that match TRBD1. CDR1 GTSNPN and CDR2 SVGIG come from the germline V gene (reference sequence). The CDR3 is 16 residues long. V dropped 0 bases and J dropped 2; count of bases not matched to a gene: 9.

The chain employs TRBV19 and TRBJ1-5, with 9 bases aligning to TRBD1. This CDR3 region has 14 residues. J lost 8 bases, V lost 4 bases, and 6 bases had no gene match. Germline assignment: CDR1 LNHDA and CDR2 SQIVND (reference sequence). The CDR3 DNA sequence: TGTGCCAGTAGTAACACAGGGGGCGGAGAGCCCCAGCATTTT. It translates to CASSNTGGGEPQHF.

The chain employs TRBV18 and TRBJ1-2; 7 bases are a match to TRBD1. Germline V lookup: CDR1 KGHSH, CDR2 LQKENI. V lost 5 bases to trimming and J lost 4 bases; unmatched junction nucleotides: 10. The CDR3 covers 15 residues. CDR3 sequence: CASSTAQGRGYGYTF. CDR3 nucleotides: TGTGCCAGCTCAACGGCACAGGGGAGAGGCTATGGCTACACCTTC.

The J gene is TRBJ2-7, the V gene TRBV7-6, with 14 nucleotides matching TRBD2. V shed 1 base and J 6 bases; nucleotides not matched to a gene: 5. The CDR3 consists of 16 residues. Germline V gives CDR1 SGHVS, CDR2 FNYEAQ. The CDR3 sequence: CASSLGSGTSGGEQYF. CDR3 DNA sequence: TGTGCCAGCAGCTTAGGTTCCGGGACTAGCGGGGGCGAGCAGTACTTC.

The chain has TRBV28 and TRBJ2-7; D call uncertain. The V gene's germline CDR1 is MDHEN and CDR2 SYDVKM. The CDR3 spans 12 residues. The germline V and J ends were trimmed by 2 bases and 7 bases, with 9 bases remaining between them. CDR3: CASSLISEEQYF. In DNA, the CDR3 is TGTGCCAGCAGTTTAATCTCTGAGGAGCAGTACTTC.

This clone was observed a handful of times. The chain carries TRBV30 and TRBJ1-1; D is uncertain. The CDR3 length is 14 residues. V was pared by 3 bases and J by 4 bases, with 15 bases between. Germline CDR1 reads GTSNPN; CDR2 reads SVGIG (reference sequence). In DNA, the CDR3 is TGTGCCTGGAGCCTGGTGGCCGGCGGCACTGAAGCTTTCTTT. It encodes CAWSLVAGGTEAFF.

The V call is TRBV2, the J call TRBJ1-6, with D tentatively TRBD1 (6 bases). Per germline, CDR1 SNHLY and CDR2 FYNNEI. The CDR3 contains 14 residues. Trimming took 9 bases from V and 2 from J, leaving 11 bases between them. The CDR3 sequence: CASSGDAYNSPLHF. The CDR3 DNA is TGTGCCAGTTCAGGGGATGCCTATAATTCACCCCTCCACTTT.

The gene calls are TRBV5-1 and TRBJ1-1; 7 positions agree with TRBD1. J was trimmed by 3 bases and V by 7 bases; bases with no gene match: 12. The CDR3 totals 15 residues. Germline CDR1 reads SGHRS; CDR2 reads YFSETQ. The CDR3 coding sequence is TGCGCCAGCCCTTCTGACAGGGATCGGCACACTGAAGCTTTCTTT. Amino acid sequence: CASPSDRDRHTEAFF.

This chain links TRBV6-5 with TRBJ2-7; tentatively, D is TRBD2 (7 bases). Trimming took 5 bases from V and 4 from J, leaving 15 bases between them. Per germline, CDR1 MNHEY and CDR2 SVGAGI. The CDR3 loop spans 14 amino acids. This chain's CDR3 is CASSPQGGGYEQYF. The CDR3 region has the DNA TGTGCCAGCAGTCCGCAGGGAGGGGGTTACGAGCAGTACTTC.

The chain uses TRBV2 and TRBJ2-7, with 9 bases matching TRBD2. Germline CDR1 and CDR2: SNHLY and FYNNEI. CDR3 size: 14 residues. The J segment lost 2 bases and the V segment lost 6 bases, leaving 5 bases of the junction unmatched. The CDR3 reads CASSPSGVAYEQYF. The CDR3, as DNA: TGTGCCAGCAGCCCTAGCGGGGTCGCCTACGAGCAGTACTTC. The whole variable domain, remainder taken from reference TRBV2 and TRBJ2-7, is EPEVTQTPSHQVTQMGQEVILRCVPISNHLYFYWYRQILGQKVEFLVSFYNNEISEKSEIFDDQFSVERPDGSNFTLKIRSTKLEDSAMYFCASSPSGVAYEQYFGPGTRLTVT.

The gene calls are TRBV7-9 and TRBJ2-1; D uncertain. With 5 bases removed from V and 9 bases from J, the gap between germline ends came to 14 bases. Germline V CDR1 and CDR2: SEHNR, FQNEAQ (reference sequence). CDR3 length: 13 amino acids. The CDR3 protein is CASSKDPQAEQFF. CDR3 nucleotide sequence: TGTGCCAGCAGCAAAGACCCGCAGGCTGAGCAGTTCTTC.

CDR3 amino acids: CASSKTGLNYGYTF. CDR3 DNA: TGTGCCAGCAGTAAGACAGGGTTAAACTATGGCTACACCTTC. The chain employs TRBV2 and TRBJ1-2; 7 bases agree with TRBD1. This CDR3 has 14 amino acids. V trimming: 5 bases; J trimming: 2 bases; junction bases outside the gene matches: 5. The V gene's germline CDR1 is SNHLY and CDR2 FYNNEI.

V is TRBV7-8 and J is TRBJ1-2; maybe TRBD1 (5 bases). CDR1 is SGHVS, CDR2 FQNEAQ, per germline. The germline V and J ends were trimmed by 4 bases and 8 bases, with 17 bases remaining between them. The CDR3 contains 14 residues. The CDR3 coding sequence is TGTGCCAGCAGCTCCGATACAGGAAGAGACGGCTACACCTTC. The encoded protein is CASSSDTGRDGYTF.

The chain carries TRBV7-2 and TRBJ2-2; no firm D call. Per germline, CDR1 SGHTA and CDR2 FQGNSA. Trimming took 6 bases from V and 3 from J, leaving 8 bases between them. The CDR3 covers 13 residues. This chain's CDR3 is CASREQHTGELFF. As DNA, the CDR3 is TGTGCCAGCAGGGAACAGCACACCGGGGAGCTGTTTTTT.

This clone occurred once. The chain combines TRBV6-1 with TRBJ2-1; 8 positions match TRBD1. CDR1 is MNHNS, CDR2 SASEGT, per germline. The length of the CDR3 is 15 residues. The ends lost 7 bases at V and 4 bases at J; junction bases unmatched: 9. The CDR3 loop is CASTPPGQDYNEQFF. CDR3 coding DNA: TGTGCCAGCACCCCACCGGGACAGGATTACAATGAGCAGTTCTTC.

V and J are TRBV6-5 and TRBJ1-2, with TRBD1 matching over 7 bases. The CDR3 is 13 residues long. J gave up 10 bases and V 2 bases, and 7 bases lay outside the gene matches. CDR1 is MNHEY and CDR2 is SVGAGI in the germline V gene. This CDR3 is CASSYLAGGSYTF. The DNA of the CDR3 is TGTGCCAGCAGTTACCTGGCAGGGGGTTCCTACACCTTC.

The CDR3 protein is CASSLGGGSNQPQHF. The CDR3 DNA is TGTGCCAGCAGCTTGGGGGGAGGGAGCAATCAGCCCCAGCATTTT. V and J are TRBV5-6 and TRBJ1-5; D remains unclear. V was clipped by 0 bases and J by 1 base, with 8 bases between them. The CDR3 covers 15 residues. Germline V gene lookup returns CDR1 SGHDT and CDR2 YYEEEE.

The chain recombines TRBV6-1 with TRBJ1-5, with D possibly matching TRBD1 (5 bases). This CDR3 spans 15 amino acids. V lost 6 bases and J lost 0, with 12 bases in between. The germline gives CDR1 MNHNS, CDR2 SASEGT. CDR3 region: CASSETELSNQPQHF. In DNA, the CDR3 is TGTGCCAGCAGCGAGACAGAGCTTAGCAATCAGCCCCAGCATTTT.

CDR3 amino acids: CASTLQTGGNQPQHF. CDR3 nucleotides: TGTGCCAGCACCCTTCAGACAGGGGGAAATCAGCCCCAGCATTTT. The chain recombines TRBV6-1 with TRBJ1-5, with TRBD1 identical over 9 bases. CDR1 is MNHNS and CDR2 is SASEGT in the germline V gene. CDR3 size: 15 residues. The V gene end was trimmed by 7 bases and the J gene end by 4 bases; junction bases not matched to a gene: 8.

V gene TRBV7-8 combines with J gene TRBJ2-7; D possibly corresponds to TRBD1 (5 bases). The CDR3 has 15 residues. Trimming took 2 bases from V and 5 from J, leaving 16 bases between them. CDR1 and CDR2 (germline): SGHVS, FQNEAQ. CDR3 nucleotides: TGTGCCAGCAGCTTATTATCAGGGTTTCCCAACGAGCAGTACTTC. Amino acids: CASSLLSGFPNEQYF. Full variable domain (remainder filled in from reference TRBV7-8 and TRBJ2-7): GAGVSQSPRYKVAKRGQDVALRCDPISGHVSLFWYQQALGQGPEFLTYFQNEAQLDKSGLPSDRFFAERPEGSVSTLKIQRTQQEDSAVYLCASSLLSGFPNEQYFGPGTRLTVT.

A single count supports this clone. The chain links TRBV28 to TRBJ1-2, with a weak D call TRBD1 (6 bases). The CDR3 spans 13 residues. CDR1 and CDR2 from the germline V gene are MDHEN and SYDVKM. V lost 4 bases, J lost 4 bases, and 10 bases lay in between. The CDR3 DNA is TGTGCCAGCAGTTCGACAGGACCCTATGGCTACACCTTC. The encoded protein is CASSSTGPYGYTF.